This entry features one T cell receptor (beta chain) sequence. Its antigen remains unidentified. TCRdb's copy holds only in-frame clones and misses some; the assay was immunoSEQ multiplex PCR. This sample carries roughly 110,000 clones, under 95% of them seen once, and the ten largest clones take around 20%. The source of the sample is a study of T cell responses to AZD1222 COVID-19 vaccine. CDR1 and CDR2 (germline): SGHAT, FQDESV (reference sequence). V was trimmed by 5 bases and J by 5 bases, leaving 10 bases between them. This CDR3 region has 12 residues. Whole-study findings and limits: Regions 160-218 and 743-854 dominated among vaccine-associated CD4 TCRs spanning spike.

The sequences come from peripheral blood, collected on day 0 of AZD1222 vaccination. The chain recombines TRBV11-1 with TRBJ2-7; TRBD1 might be the D (6 bases). This clonotype originated in an adult in good health. CDR3 in amino acids: CASSHRVNEQYF. The CDR3 nucleotides read TGTGCCAGCAGCCACAGGGTTAACGAGCAGTACTTC.